The 23 T cell receptor beta chains given below trace back to one sample, sequenced in a study of blood T cell repertoires in COVID-19. Produced via immunoSEQ multiplex PCR; TCRdb's table is partial and in-frame only. The sample yields about 350,000 clones, roughly 84% seen once. Sequencing used PBMCs or T cells enriched from blood (not recorded which). Source of these receptors: a woman aged 30 to 39 who had recovered from COVID-19.

The chain carries TRBV5-1 and TRBJ2-1, with D hard to call. The CDR3 runs to 11 residues. Germline V CDR1 and CDR2: SGHRS, YFSETQ. Trimming took off 4 bases at V and 8 bases at J, with 7 bases between the two ends. CDR3 DNA sequence: TGCGCCAGCAGCACTCGTTATGAGCAGTTCTTC. It translates to CASSTRYEQFF.

The J gene is TRBJ1-1, the V gene TRBV6-5; D not resolved. The germline V gene encodes CDR1 MNHEY and CDR2 SVGAGI. Trimming took off 3 bases at V and 6 bases at J, with 14 bases between the two ends. This CDR3 is built from 14 residues. The CDR3 loop reads CASSYSPQSAEAFF. Written as DNA, the CDR3 is TGTGCCAGCAGTTATTCACCACAGTCTGCTGAAGCTTTCTTT.

This clone has only one observation. The chain carries TRBV5-5 and TRBJ1-3; possibly TRBD1 for D (6 bases). This CDR3 has 15 residues. The V end lost 4 bases, the J end lost 6 bases, and 17 bases lay between the germline ends. CDR1 and CDR2 (germline): SGHKS, YYEKEE (reference sequence). The CDR3 protein is CASSPSGRGANTIYF. CDR3 DNA: TGTGCCAGCAGCCCCAGTGGCAGGGGAGCAAACACCATATATTTT. Together with reference TRBV5-5 and TRBJ1-3, the CDR3 gives the full variable domain: DAGVTQSPTHLIKTRGQQVTLRCSPISGHKSVSWYQQVLGQGPQFIFQYYEKEERGRGNFPDRFSARQFPNYSSELNVNALLLGDSALYLCASSPSGRGANTIYFGEGSWLTVV.

The chain is built from TRBV27 and TRBJ1-6; D gene ambiguous. Trimming shortened V by 6 bases and J by 14 bases, and 20 bases separated the two germline ends. CDR3 length equals 14 residues. Germline CDR1 and CDR2: MNHEY and SMNVEV (reference sequence). The CDR3 DNA sequence: TGTGCCAGCAGCCTAGGCCCTCCCCCGAAGTCCCTCCACTTT. This codes for CASSLGPPPKSLHF.

CDR3 sequence: CASIERGGGEKLFF. The DNA of the CDR3 is TGTGCCAGCATCGAGCGGGGCGGCGGTGAAAAACTGTTTTTT. The chain uses TRBV6-5 and TRBJ1-4; tentative D call: TRBD1 (5 bases). Germline CDR1 and CDR2: MNHEY and SVGAGI. CDR3 length: 14 residues. Trimming stripped 7 bases from V and 7 bases from J, with 16 bases between.

This clone was counted only a few times. The genes are TRBV24-1 and TRBJ1-5; 7 nucleotides match TRBD1. V gave up 5 bases and J gave up 7 bases; unmatched junction bases: 13. The CDR3 spans 16 residues. Germline V gene sequence: CDR1 KGHDR, CDR2 SFDVKD. The CDR3 reads CATSARGAGTEQPQHF. CDR3 sequence (DNA): TGTGCCACCAGTGCCAGGGGGGCAGGGACTGAGCAGCCCCAGCATTTT.

This chain connects TRBV18 to TRBJ2-3, with 7 bases identical to TRBD2. V shed 1 base, J shed 2 bases, and the junction held 3 bases outside the gene matches. Looked up from germline, CDR1 is KGHSH and CDR2 is LQKENI. The CDR3 covers 15 residues. DNA for the CDR3: TGTGCCAGCTCACCACACGGGGGGAACACAGATACGCAGTATTTT. Protein product: CASSPHGGNTDTQYF.

The chain couples TRBV5-1 to TRBJ2-7, with D possibly TRBD1 on 5 matching bases. The length of the CDR3 is 15 residues. The V end lost 0 bases, the J end lost 5 bases, and 15 bases lay between the germline ends. Germline lookup yields CDR1 SGHRS and CDR2 YFSETQ. The chain's CDR3 is CASSLEGRVNDEQYF. The CDR3 DNA reads TGCGCCAGCAGCTTGGAGGGCAGGGTTAACGACGAGCAGTACTTC. Full variable domain (missing parts from reference TRBV5-1 and TRBJ2-7): KAGVTQTPRYLIKTRGQQVTLSCSPISGHRSVSWYQQTPGQGLQFLFEYFSETQRNKGNFPGRFSGRQFSNSRSEMNVSTLELGDSALYLCASSLEGRVNDEQYFGPGTRLTVT.

The table lists this clone with a few counts. The rearrangement uses TRBV11-2 and TRBJ2-5, with D maybe TRBD1 (5 bases). Trimming removed 6 bases from V and 5 bases from J, with 16 bases in between. The CDR3 is 14 residues long. Germline V gene sequence: CDR1 SGHAT, CDR2 FQNNGV. Here the CDR3 DNA reads TGTGCCAGCAGTAGCCGGGCCCCAGGGGAGACCCAGTACTTC. Encoded protein: CASSSRAPGETQYF. Based on the CDR3 plus reference TRBV11-2 and TRBJ2-5, the full variable domain is EAGVAQSPRYKIIEKRQSVAFWCNPISGHATLYWYQQILGQGPKLLIQFQNNGVVDDSQLPKDRFSAERLKGVDSTLKIQPAKLEDSAVYLCASSSRAPGETQYFGPGTRLLVL.

The rearrangement links TRBV29-1 to TRBJ2-4; possibly TRBD2 for D (6 bases). Per germline, CDR1 SQVTM and CDR2 ANQGSEA. CDR3 length: 13 amino acids. The V end lost 2 bases, the J end lost 6 bases, and 11 bases lay between the germline ends. The DNA for the CDR3 is TGCAGCGTTGAACCCGAAGCGGGAAACATTCAGTACTTC. This gives the protein CSVEPEAGNIQYF.

The V gene is TRBV6-4, the J gene TRBJ2-1; TRBD2 matches at 8 bases. The CDR3 extends over 15 amino acids. Germline lookup yields CDR1 MRHNA and CDR2 SNTAGT. Trimming cost V 2 bases and J 6 bases; bases outside gene matches: 6. CDR3 amino acids: CASSDTGGPFNEQFF. As DNA, the CDR3 is TGTGCCAGCAGTGACACGGGGGGGCCATTCAATGAGCAGTTCTTC.

This clone was observed once. This CDR3 reads CASSAGRNTGELFF. CDR3 DNA sequence: TGTGCCAGCAGCGCGGGACGGAACACCGGGGAGCTGTTTTTT. This sequence joins TRBV3-1 (or the pseudogene TRBV3-2) and TRBJ2-2; possible D gene TRBD2, 6 bases. The germline CDR1 and CDR2 sequences are LGHDT and YNNKEL (reference sequence). V was cut by 5 bases and J by 1 base, with 8 bases left in between. The CDR3 is 14 amino acids.

This clone has more than one count but fewer than ten. This sequence joins TRBV19 and TRBJ1-5, with D possibly matching TRBD1 (6 bases). Germline V CDR1 and CDR2: LNHDA, SQIVND (reference sequence). Trimming pared 7 bases from V and 5 bases from J, leaving 15 bases between. The CDR3 totals 14 residues. The CDR3 DNA sequence: TGTGCCAGTACTCTACAGGGAGCTGATCAGCCCCAGCATTTT. Protein: CASTLQGADQPQHF.

The V gene is TRBV2, the J gene TRBJ1-5, with no clear D. Trimming took off 1 base at V and 8 bases at J, with 9 bases between the two ends. The CDR3 has 13 amino acids. The germline V gene has CDR1 SNHLY and CDR2 FYNNEI. CDR3 amino acids: CASSEEQLEPQHF. DNA for the CDR3: TGTGCCAGCAGTGAAGAACAGTTGGAGCCCCAGCATTTT.

The chain couples TRBV5-1 to TRBJ2-3, with D possibly TRBD2 on 6 matching bases. The CDR3 contains 12 residues. From germline, CDR1 is SGHRS and CDR2 YFSETQ. Trimming took 9 bases from V and 5 from J, leaving 13 bases between them. The chain's CDR3 is CATWDLEDTQYF. CDR3 nucleotides: TGCGCCACCTGGGACTTAGAAGATACGCAGTATTTT.

This chain links TRBV6-6 with TRBJ2-7; 7 nucleotides agree with TRBD2. The trim removed 6 bases at V and 4 bases at J, leaving 6 bases unmatched. Germline V gene lookup returns CDR1 MNHNY and CDR2 SVGAGI (reference sequence). The CDR3 is made up of 13 amino acids. The CDR3 sequence is CASRGGGRYEQYF. In DNA, the CDR3 is TGTGCCAGCAGAGGCGGGGGAAGGTACGAGCAGTACTTC.

This chain links TRBV10-2 with TRBJ2-1; TRBD2 agrees at 9 bases. The CDR3 spans 17 residues. Germline lookup yields CDR1 WSHSY and CDR2 SAAADI. V dropped 4 bases and J dropped 0; count of bases not matched to a gene: 7. The CDR3 DNA sequence: TGCGCCAGCAGTGTCCTAGCGGGGTCCAGCTCCTACAATGAGCAGTTCTTC. This translates into CASSVLAGSSSYNEQFF.

The rearrangement uses TRBV12-3 or TRBV12-4 and TRBJ1-2, with D perhaps matching TRBD1 (5 bases). CDR3 size: 13 residues. V was clipped by 1 base and J by 8 bases, with 11 bases between them. The CDR3 sequence: CASSLGGAGGYTF. Written as DNA, the CDR3 is TGTGCCAGCAGTTTAGGGGGCGCGGGAGGCTACACCTTC.

The V call is TRBV29-1, the J call TRBJ2-3; the D is unclear. V shed 3 bases and J shed 1 base, with 11 bases lying between them. Germline V gene lookup returns CDR1 SQVTM and CDR2 ANQGSEA. The CDR3 spans 14 residues. The CDR3 DNA sequence: TGCAGCGTTGAGCCACCTACAGGCACAGATACGCAGTATTTT. It translates to CSVEPPTGTDTQYF.

The V and J genes are TRBV13 and TRBJ2-2, with D uncertain. The CDR3 is 14 amino acids. V dropped 4 bases and J dropped 7 bases, with 13 bases sitting between them. The germline V gene encodes CDR1 PRHDT and CDR2 FYEKMQ (reference sequence). The CDR3 loop is CASSSPLLYGELFF. CDR3 in DNA: TGTGCCAGCAGCTCCCCCTTGTTATACGGGGAGCTGTTTTTT.

This clone is a singleton in its sample. The chain combines TRBV18 with TRBJ1-2; perhaps TRBD1 as D (6 bases). The germline CDR1 and CDR2 sequences are KGHSH and LQKENI. The CDR3 consists of 18 residues. The ends were cut back, 3 bases at V and 0 bases at J, with 20 bases in the middle. The CDR3: CASSPLGQKTQANYGYTF. CDR3 coding DNA: TGTGCCAGCTCACCTTTAGGACAGAAGACCCAAGCTAACTATGGCTACACCTTC.

V gene TRBV2 combines with J gene TRBJ1-2; TRBD1 is a possible D gene (6 bases). Looked up from germline, CDR1 is SNHLY and CDR2 is FYNNEI. This CDR3 is built from 14 residues. V lost 2 bases, J lost 8 bases, and 15 bases lay in between. CDR3 nucleotides: TGTGCCAGCAGTGAAAGGGGGAGGGGAGGCGGCTACACCTTC. Translated, it gives CASSERGRGGGYTF.

The chain joins TRBV6-6 to TRBJ2-1; possibly TRBD2 for D (5 bases). The CDR3 covers 15 residues. V gave up 5 bases and J gave up 8 bases, with 19 bases separating them. Germline loops: CDR1 MNHNY, CDR2 SVGAGI (reference sequence). The CDR3 reads CASSGGLTLHDEQFF. CDR3 DNA: TGTGCCAGCAGTGGCGGACTGACGCTACACGATGAGCAGTTCTTC.